This T cell receptor beta chain is drawn from a study of T cell repertoires in cytomegalovirus infection (dated by TCRdb to between 2018 and 2021). Broadly, across the study: The peptide stimulations were aimed at well-studied HLA-B-restricted epitopes as well as recently identified HLA-C-restricted CMV epitopes, whose presentation resists viral immunomodulation. Donor HLA type was relevant to the analysis, as public TCR beta signatures indicated carriage of CMV infection together with the matching HLA type. Points the paper makes about the study in general: The ex vivo response was dominated by HLA-C-restricted CMV-specific TCR beta clonotypes, and the single most frequent clonotype in two of eight donors was supplied by these HLA-C-restricted clonotypes. Carriers of CMV infection plus the relevant HLA type were discriminated by the cumulative frequency of public TCR beta family members in the study cohort and in an independent approximately 360-donor cohort.

Explained via the paper, the treatment or condition label denotes: in vitro stimulation with specific CMV peptide epitopes to enrich CMV-specific T cells. There are a few counts of this clonotype. Its antigen is not yet known. Qualities for individual bases were not recorded, and no much larger clone is one base off. The data were produced on an Illumina HiSeq 1500. TCRdb reran the public reads through fastp at Q25 and MiXCR, keeping productive beta chains. Each entry is one CDR3 protein sequence, shown with its most common DNA and genes. The sample data list hundreds of thousands of distinct CDR3 sequences, and approximately 29% of these were observed just once. 9.5% to 15% of the sample is taken by the ten largest. CDR1 and CDR2 are read off the germline V gene as MNHEY and SVGAGI. Between the V and J ends, shortened by 0 bases and 0 bases respectively, the junction contains 20 bases. The CDR3 holds 19 amino acids from the cysteine to the phenylalanine. Of all the DNA, just the CDR3 is kept, 57 bases in frame from base 1.

The input for sequencing was cultured CD8+ T cells from PBMCs, taken from culture after CMV antigen stimulation. The chain is encoded by TRBV6-5 joined to TRBJ1-1; there is no confident call for the D gene. This receptor was obtained from a human donor in good health (CMV status not recorded). Some clones in this sample may be carry-over from other donors' samples. The sequenced DNA: TGTGCCAGCAGTTACTCGATTAAGAAGGGCGGCCCACTGAACACTGAAGCTTTCTTT. Its protein product is CASSYSIKKGGPLNTEAFF.